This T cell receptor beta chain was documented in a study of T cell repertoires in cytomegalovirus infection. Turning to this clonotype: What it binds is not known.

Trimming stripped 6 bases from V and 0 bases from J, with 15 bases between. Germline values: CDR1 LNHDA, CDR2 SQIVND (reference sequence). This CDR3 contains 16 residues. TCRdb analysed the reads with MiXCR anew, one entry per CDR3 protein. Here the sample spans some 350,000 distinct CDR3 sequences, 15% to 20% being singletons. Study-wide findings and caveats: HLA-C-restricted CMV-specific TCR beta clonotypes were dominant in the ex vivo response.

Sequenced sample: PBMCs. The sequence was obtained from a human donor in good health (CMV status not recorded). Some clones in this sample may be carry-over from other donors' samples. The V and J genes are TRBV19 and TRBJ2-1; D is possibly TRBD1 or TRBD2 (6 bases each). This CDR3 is CASRKGGMSSYNEQFF. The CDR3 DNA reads TGTGCCAGTAGGAAAGGGGGGATGAGCTCCTACAATGAGCAGTTCTTC.